This T cell receptor (beta chain) was recovered during a study of CD8 T cells in ankylosing spondylitis. Study observations and caveats: Within ankylosing spondylitis blood, a TCR beta motif made up of roughly eight highly homologous variants appeared to be characteristic.

From the 5' RACE reads, TCRdb called clonotypes with MiXCR, one entry per CDR3 protein. This table has a few hundred thousand distinct CDR3 sequences, about 16% appearing once. As for this clonotype: Its antigen is unknown.

Per germline, CDR1 DFQATT and CDR2 SNEGSKA (reference sequence). This CDR3 has 14 residues. Sample: blood, either unsorted or a sorted T cell fraction (not recorded which). The V call is TRBV20-1, the J call TRBJ1-5; TRBD2 is a possible D gene (5 bases). The DNA end is a closer match to TRBJ2-3, so the J assignment may be wrong. The clonotype comes from a male donor with ankylosing spondylitis. As DNA, the CDR3 is TGCAGTGCTGGTAGGACTTTTGGGCATCAGCCCCAGTATTTT. Protein product: CSAGRTFGHQPQYF.